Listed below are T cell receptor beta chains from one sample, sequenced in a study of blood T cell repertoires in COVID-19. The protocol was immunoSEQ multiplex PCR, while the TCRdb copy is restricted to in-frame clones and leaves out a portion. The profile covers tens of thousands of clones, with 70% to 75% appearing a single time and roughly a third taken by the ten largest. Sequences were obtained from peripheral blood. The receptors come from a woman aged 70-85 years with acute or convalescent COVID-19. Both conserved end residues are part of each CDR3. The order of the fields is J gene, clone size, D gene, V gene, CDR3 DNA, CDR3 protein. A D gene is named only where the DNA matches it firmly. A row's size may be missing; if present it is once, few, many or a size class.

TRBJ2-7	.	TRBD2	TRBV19	TGTGCCAGTAGCACCGATGCGGGGGGGAAGGTCTACGAGCAGTACTTC	CASSTDAGGKVYEQYF
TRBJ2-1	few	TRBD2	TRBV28	TGTGCCAGCAGTTCACCTCGAGGAGCGGGGGGAGACTACAATGAGCAGTTCTTC	CASSSPRGAGGDYNEQFF
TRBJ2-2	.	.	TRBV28	TGTGCCACAGTTTATAACAGAAAGTTGAACACCGGGGAGCTGTTTTTT	CATVYNRKLNTGELFF
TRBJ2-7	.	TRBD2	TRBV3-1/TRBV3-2	TGTGCCAGCAGACCGTCGGGACTAGCGGGGGGCGAGCAGTACTTC	CASRPSGLAGGEQYF
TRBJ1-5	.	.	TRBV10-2	TGCGCCAGCAGTCCTCTCTCACGGGGCAATCAGCCCCAGCATTTT	CASSPLSRGNQPQHF
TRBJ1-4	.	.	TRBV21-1	TGTGCCAGCAGCAAAGTGGGAGGGTCTAATGAAAAACTGTTTTTT	CASSKVGGSNEKLFF
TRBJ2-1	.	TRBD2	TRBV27	TGTGCCAGCAGTAACAGCGGGAGGACCTACAATGAGCAGTTCTTC	CASSNSGRTYNEQFF
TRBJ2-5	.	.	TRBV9	TGTGCCAGCAGCGAGTCGCAGGGAATCCAAGAGACCCAGTACTTC	CASSESQGIQETQYF
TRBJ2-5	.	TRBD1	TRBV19	TGTGCCAGTAGTATAACCGGGACAGAAGAGACCCAGTACTTC	CASSITGTEETQYF
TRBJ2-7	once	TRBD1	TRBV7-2	TGTGCCAGCAGCTTGAGGACAGGGGGAGGCGAGCAGTACTTC	CASSLRTGGGEQYF
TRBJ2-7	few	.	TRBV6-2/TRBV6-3	TGTGCCAGCAGCGGGGGTAGCGGTAGCTCCTACGAGCAGTACTTC	CASSGGSGSSYEQYF
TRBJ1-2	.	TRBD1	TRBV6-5	TGTGCCAGCAGCCCCAGGACAGGTTTGAAGGGCTACACCTTC	CASSPRTGLKGYTF
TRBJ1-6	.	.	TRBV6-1	TGTGCCAGCAGTGAATGGACAGCAAATTCACCCCTCCACTTT	CASSEWTANSPLHF
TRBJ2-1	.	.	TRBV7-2	TGTGCCAGCAGCTTAGTTGCGGGAAATGAGCAGTTCTTC	CASSLVAGNEQFF
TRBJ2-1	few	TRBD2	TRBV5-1	TGCGCCAGCAGCTTGGAGGGGACTAGGAGATCGAACCTTAATGAGCAGTTCTTC	CASSLEGTRRSNLNEQFF
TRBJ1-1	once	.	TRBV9	TGTGCCAGCAGCGTGGGAGATATCGCTGAAGCTTTCTTT	CASSVGDIAEAFF
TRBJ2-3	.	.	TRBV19	TGTGCCAGTAGTATTGTACAGTCCACACGAACAGATACGCAGTATTTT	CASSIVQSTRTDTQYF
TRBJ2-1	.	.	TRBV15	TGTGCCACCAGCAGGAAACGGGGGTGGACAGGACCGGATGAGCAGTTCTTC	CATSRKRGWTGPDEQFF
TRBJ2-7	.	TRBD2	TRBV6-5	TGTGCCAGCAGCCCCGGGAGGCCCCCCTACGAGCAGTACTTC	CASSPGRPPYEQYF
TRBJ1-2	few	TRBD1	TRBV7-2	TGTGCCAGCAGCTTAGGAACCGGGACAGGAGACGGCTACACCTTC	CASSLGTGTGDGYTF